Many counts were recorded for the clone carrying this T cell receptor (beta chain). Its specificity is unknown. Incorporated into the TCR beta cDNA libraries were unique molecular identifiers, which served to reduce PCR and sequencing biases. TCRdb passed the PCR reads through MiXCR, listing each CDR3 protein once. The sample lists about 200,000 distinct CDR3 sequences; approximately 28% were seen once. The data originate from a study of post-analysis software for immune sequencing data. This CDR3 is 15 amino acids long. V shed 8 bases and J 8 bases; nucleotides not matched to a gene: 9. General observations from the study: Diversity measured as normalized Chao1 was significantly lower in multiple sclerosis patients than in controls. TRBV5-6, TRBV5-1 and TRBV20-1 were among four or five TRBV segments more frequent in patients than controls.

The V call is TRBV12-3 or TRBV12-4, the J call TRBJ2-1, with 13 bases identical to TRBD2. The sequenced sample consisted of blood. This TCR was sampled from a girl between 2 and 17 years old with multiple sclerosis. CDR3 amino acids: CASFDGLAGDDEQFF. The CDR3 region has the DNA TGTGCCAGCTTCGACGGACTAGCGGGAGACGATGAGCAGTTCTTC.